The 5 T cell receptor beta chains in this list originate from one sample, sequenced in a study of cytomegalovirus exposure and HLA in healthy donors. 13 Jbeta primers and 60 Vbeta primers were used for the PCR. Data came from immunoSEQ multiplex PCR; TCRdb stores just in-frame clones and leaves some out. The sample table includes 35,000 to 45,000 clones. The sequenced sample consisted of PBMCs. The receptors come from a woman aged 25 to 39 in good health and CMV-seropositive.

V and J are TRBV7-8 and TRBJ2-7; 7 bases fit TRBD2. The CDR3 is 15 residues long. The J segment lost 2 bases and the V segment lost 0 bases, leaving 4 bases of the junction unmatched. CDR1 SGHVS and CDR2 FQNEAQ come from the germline V gene. CDR3 protein: CASSLAGGTPYEQYF. CDR3 DNA: TGTGCCAGCAGCTTAGCGGGGGGGACCCCCTACGAGCAGTACTTC.

The chain is built from TRBV7-2 and TRBJ2-5; no definite D call. The CDR3 is made up of 13 amino acids. Trimming took 1 base from V and 5 from J, leaving 8 bases between them. Germline lookup yields CDR1 SGHTA and CDR2 FQGNSA. CDR3 protein: CASSLDQAETQYF. In DNA form, the CDR3 reads TGTGCCAGCAGCTTAGACCAAGCTGAGACCCAGTACTTC.

The J gene is TRBJ2-3, the V gene TRBV28; 9 bases match TRBD2. This CDR3 is built from 16 residues. Germline loops: CDR1 MDHEN, CDR2 SYDVKM. The trim removed 1 base at V and 3 bases at J, leaving 5 bases unmatched. CDR3 in amino acids: CASSLSGGGATDTQYF. The CDR3 region has the DNA TGTGCCAGCAGTTTATCGGGCGGGGGGGCGACAGATACGCAGTATTTT.

V is TRBV7-2 and J is TRBJ1-1, with 7 bases aligning to TRBD1. Germline-derived CDR1 and CDR2 are SGHTA and FQGNSA. The V gene end was trimmed by 5 bases and the J gene end by 7 bases; junction bases not matched to a gene: 13. This CDR3 is built from 15 residues. CDR3 amino acids: CASSSFGRGNIEAFF. Written as DNA, the CDR3 is TGTGCCAGCAGCAGCTTTGGCAGGGGGAATATTGAAGCTTTCTTT.

For this clone: At one end, the junction sequence differs from germline, possibly due to a read error. The chain employs TRBV5-1 and TRBJ2-7; possibly TRBD1 for D (5 bases). From germline, CDR1 is SGHRS and CDR2 YFSETQ. The CDR3 sequence is 14 residues long. As DNA, the CDR3 is TGCGCCAGCAGTTTGGAAACAGGAACCTACGAGCAGTACTTC. Translated: CASSLETGTYEQYF.